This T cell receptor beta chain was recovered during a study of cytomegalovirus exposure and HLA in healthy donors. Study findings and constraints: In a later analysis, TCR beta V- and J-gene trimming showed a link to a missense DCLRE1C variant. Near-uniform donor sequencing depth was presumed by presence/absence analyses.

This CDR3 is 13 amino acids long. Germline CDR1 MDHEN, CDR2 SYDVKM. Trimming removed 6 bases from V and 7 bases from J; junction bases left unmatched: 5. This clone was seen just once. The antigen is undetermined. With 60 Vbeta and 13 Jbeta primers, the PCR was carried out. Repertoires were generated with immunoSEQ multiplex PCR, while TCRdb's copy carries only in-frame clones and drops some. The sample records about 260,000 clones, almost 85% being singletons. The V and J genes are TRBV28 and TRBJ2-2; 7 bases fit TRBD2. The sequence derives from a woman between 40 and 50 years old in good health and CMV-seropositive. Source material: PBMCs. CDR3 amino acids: CASSSSGGGELFF. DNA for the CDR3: TGTGCCAGCAGCTCCTCGGGGGGCGGGGAGCTGTTTTTT. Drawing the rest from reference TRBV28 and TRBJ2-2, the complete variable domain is DVKVTQSSRYLVKRTGEKVFLECVQDMDHENMFWYRQDPGLGLRLIYFSYDVKMKEKGDIPEGYSVSREKKERFSLILESASTNQTSMYLCASSSSGGGELFFGEGSRLTVL.